This is a list of T cell receptor beta chains from one sample in a study of monozygotic twins with inflammatory bowel disease. TCRdb reprocessed the 5' RACE reads; each CDR3 protein has one entry and no DNA is given. This listing includes about 210,000 distinct CDR3 sequences. What was sequenced was blood. These receptors originate from a human donor with ulcerative colitis or Crohn's disease, or a healthy co-twin of an affected twin (not recorded which). Both conserved end residues are part of each CDR3.

J: TRBJ2-5
length: 16
V: TRBV12-3/TRBV12-4
CDR3: CASSFVRGGLQETQYF

J: TRBJ2-1
length: 18
V: TRBV15
CDR3: CATSRATSGGISYNEQFF

J: TRBJ2-5
length: 14
V: TRBV5-1
CDR3: CASSYTGSQETQYF

J: TRBJ1-2
length: 14
V: TRBV24-1
CDR3: CATSDSGTERGYTF

J: TRBJ1-5
length: 14
V: TRBV4-1
CDR3: CASSQGQVNQPQHF

J: TRBJ1-2
length: 13
V: TRBV5-1
CDR3: CASSSGQPVGYTF

J: TRBJ2-5
length: 13
V: TRBV7-9
CDR3: CASSTPPGGTQYF

J: TRBJ1-2
length: 12
V: TRBV29-1
CDR3: CSVGIGADGYTF

J: TRBJ2-7
length: 12
V: TRBV12-3/TRBV12-4
CDR3: CASSTPQEEQYF

J: TRBJ1-5
length: 14
V: TRBV12-3/TRBV12-4
CDR3: CASSFWSRDQPQHF

J: TRBJ1-1
length: 11
V: TRBV12-3/TRBV12-4
CDR3: CASSSPAEAFF

J: TRBJ1-3
length: 17
V: TRBV4-1
CDR3: CASSGTAWQGQGNTIYF

J: TRBJ2-3
length: 14
V: TRBV7-2
CDR3: CASSFAGGYVTQYF

J: TRBJ2-3
length: 17
V: TRBV14
CDR3: CASSQKNVGQGSDTQYF

J: TRBJ1-2
length: 14
V: TRBV5-1
CDR3: CASSFRGGDYGYTF

J: TRBJ1-2
length: 13
V: TRBV12-3/TRBV12-4
CDR3: CASRRQGYYGYTF

J: TRBJ1-2
length: 13
V: TRBV6-5
CDR3: CASSYEADYGYTF

J: TRBJ1-2
length: 16
V: TRBV12-5
CDR3: CASGSIPPTSTYGYTF

J: TRBJ1-1
length: 14
V: TRBV5-1
CDR3: CASSLAGGASEAFF

J: TRBJ1-4
length: 15
V: TRBV7-9
CDR3: CASSPISGSGEKLFF

J: TRBJ1-4
length: 15
V: TRBV7-9
CDR3: CASSGQGLTNEKLFF

J: TRBJ2-5
length: 13
V: TRBV11-2
CDR3: CASSLTRQETQYF

J: TRBJ1-1
length: 16
V: TRBV2
CDR3: CASSEPESWGNTEAFF

J: TRBJ1-1
length: 13
V: TRBV27
CDR3: CASSPRDRFEAFF

J: TRBJ1-2
length: 15
V: TRBV5-1
CDR3: CASSLITGGGYGYTF

J: TRBJ1-2
length: 14
V: TRBV7-9
CDR3: CASTAMVGSYGYTF

J: TRBJ2-4
length: 16
V: TRBV7-8
CDR3: CASSLANVGGKNIQYF

J: TRBJ2-1
length: 16
V: TRBV7-9
CDR3: CASSPSLPLVNNEQFF

J: TRBJ2-2
length: 16
V: TRBV5-1
CDR3: CASRERGGDNTGELFF

J: TRBJ1-5
length: 15
V: TRBV15
CDR3: CATTRSGLVNQPQHF

J: TRBJ1-6
length: 15
V: TRBV5-1
CDR3: CASSLGDRVGSPLHF

J: TRBJ1-2
length: 13
V: TRBV6-1
CDR3: CASGGQTAYGYTF

J: TRBJ2-4
length: 16
V: TRBV12-3/TRBV12-4
CDR3: CASRVVGEIAKNIQYF

J: TRBJ1-2
length: 13
V: TRBV20-1
CDR3: CSARGQTNYGYTF

J: TRBJ1-5
length: 15
V: TRBV5-1
CDR3: CASSFQGLLNQPQHF

J: TRBJ2-5
length: 14
V: TRBV15
CDR3: CATSREYLSETQYF

J: TRBJ2-7
length: 15
V: TRBV12-3/TRBV12-4
CDR3: CASSFGLAGYYEQYF

J: TRBJ1-3
length: 13
V: TRBV6-6
CDR3: CASHTSPGNTIYF

J: TRBJ1-2
length: 15
V: TRBV20-1
CDR3: CSARDSGRSVYGYTF

J: TRBJ2-3
length: 11
V: TRBV11-2
CDR3: CASSFVDTQYF

J: TRBJ1-2
length: 16
V: TRBV5-1
CDR3: CASSHGRAGSNYGYTF

J: TRBJ2-3
length: 16
V: TRBV9
CDR3: CASSSRLGRSTDTQYF

J: TRBJ2-5
length: 14
V: TRBV4-1
CDR3: CASSQDWGSETQYF

J: TRBJ2-5
length: 18
V: TRBV5-1
CDR3: CASSLAQGVGGVQETQYF

J: TRBJ1-4
length: 14
V: TRBV2
CDR3: CASSARTVNEKLFF

J: TRBJ1-4
length: 14
V: TRBV25-1
CDR3: CASSEPGTAEKLFF

J: TRBJ1-2
length: 13
V: TRBV14
CDR3: CASSPDRSYGYTF